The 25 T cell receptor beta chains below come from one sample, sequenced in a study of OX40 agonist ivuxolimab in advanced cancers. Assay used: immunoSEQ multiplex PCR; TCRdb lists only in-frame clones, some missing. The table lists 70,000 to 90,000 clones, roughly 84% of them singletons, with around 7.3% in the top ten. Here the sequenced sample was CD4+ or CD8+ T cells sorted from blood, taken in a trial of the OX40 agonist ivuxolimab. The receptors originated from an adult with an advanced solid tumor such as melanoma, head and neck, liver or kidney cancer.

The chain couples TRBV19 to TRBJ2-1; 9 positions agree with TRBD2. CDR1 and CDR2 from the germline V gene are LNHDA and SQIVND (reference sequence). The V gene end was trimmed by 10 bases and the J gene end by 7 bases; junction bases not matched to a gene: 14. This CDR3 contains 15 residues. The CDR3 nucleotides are TGTGCCACCGCCCCCGGGGAGCGGGAGGCGAATGAGCAGTTCTTC. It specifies CATAPGEREANEQFF.

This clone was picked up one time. CDR3 in DNA: TGTGCCAGCAGCTTACCTGGTAGAATCATCGACAATGAGCAGTTCTTC. Its translation is CASSLPGRIIDNEQFF. J is TRBJ2-1 and V is TRBV7-8, with D unclear. CDR3 length: 16 amino acids. The V end was cut by 2 bases, the J end by 5 bases, with 16 bases between. Germline V CDR1 and CDR2: SGHVS, FQNEAQ.

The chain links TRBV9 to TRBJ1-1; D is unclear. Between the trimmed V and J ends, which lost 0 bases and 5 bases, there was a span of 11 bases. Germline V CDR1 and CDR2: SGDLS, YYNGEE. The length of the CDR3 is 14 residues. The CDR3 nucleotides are TGTGCCAGCAGCGTAGCCCCAGGTAGAACTGAAGCTTTCTTT. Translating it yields CASSVAPGRTEAFF.

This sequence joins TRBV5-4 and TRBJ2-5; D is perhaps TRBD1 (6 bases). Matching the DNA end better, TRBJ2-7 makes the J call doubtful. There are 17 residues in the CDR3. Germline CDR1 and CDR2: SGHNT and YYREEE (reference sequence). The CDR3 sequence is CASSPILGAGSSYEQYF. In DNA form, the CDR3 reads TGTGCCAGCAGCCCCATCCTGGGGGCGGGTAGCTCCTACGAGCAGTACTTC.

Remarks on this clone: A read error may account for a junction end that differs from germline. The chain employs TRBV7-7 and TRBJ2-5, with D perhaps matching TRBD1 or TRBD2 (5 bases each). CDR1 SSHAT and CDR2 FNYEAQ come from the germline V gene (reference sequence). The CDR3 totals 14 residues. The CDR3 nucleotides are TGTGCTAGCAGCGCCGGGACGGTTCAAGAGACCCAGTACTTC. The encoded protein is CASSAGTVQETQYF.

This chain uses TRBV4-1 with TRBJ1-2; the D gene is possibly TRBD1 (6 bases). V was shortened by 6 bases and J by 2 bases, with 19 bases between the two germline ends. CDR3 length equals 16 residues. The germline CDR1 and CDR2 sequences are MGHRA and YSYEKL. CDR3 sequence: CASSRDTSPLNYGYTF. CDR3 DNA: TGCGCCAGCAGTCGGGACACCAGTCCTTTAAACTATGGCTACACCTTC.

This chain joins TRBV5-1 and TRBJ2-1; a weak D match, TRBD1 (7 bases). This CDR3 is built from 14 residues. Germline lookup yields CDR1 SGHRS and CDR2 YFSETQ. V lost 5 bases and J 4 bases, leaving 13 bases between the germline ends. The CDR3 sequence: CASSAGQTYNEQFF. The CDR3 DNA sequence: TGCGCCAGCAGTGCGGGACAGACTTACAATGAGCAGTTCTTC.

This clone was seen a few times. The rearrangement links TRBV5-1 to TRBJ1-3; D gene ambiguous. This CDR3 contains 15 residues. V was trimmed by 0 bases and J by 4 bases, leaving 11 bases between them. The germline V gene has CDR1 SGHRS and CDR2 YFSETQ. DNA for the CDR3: TGCGCCAGCAGCTTGGACGGCCGAGTGGGAAACACCATATATTTT. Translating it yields CASSLDGRVGNTIYF.

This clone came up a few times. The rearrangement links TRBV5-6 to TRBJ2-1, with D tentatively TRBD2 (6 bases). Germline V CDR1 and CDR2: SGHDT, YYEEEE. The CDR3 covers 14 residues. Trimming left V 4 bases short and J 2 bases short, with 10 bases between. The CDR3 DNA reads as TGTGCCAGCAGCCCCGGGACTGCCTACAATGAGCAGTTCTTC. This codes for CASSPGTAYNEQFF.

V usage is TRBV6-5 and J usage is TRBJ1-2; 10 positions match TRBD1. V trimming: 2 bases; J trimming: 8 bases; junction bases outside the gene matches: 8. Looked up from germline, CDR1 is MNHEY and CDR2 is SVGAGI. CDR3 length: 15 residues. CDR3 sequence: CASSYAGTGAGGYTF. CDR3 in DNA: TGTGCCAGCAGTTACGCCGGGACAGGGGCCGGGGGCTACACCTTC.

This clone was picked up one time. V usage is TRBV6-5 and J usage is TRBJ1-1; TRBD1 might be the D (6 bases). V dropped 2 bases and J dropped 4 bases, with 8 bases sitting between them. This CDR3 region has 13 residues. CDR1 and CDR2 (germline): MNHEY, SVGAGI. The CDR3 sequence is CASSYGQPTEAFF. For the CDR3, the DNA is TGTGCCAGCAGTTACGGACAGCCCACTGAAGCTTTCTTT.

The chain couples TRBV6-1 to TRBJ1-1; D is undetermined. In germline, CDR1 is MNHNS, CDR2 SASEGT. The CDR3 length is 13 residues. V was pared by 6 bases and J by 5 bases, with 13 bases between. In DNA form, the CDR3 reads TGTGCCAGCAGGGTTTTACACGTAACTGAAGCTTTCTTT. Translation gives CASRVLHVTEAFF.

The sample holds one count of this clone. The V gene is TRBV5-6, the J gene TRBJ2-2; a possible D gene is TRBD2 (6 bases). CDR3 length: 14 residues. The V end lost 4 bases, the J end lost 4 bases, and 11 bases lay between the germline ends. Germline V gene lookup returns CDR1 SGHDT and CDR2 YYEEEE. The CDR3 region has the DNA TGTGCCAGCAGCAGGGGAGGATCCACCGGGGAGCTGTTTTTT. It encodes CASSRGGSTGELFF.

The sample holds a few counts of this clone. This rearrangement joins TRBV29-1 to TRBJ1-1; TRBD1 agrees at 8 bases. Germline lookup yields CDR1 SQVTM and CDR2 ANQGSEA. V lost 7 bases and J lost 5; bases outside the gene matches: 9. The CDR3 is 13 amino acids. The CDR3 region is CSGRQGTETEAFF. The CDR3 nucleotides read TGCAGCGGTCGACAGGGGACAGAGACTGAAGCTTTCTTT.

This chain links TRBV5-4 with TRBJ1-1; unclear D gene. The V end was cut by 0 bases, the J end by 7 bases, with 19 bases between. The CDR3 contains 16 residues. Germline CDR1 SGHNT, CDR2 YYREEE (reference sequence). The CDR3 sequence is CASSLAPFSLKGEAFF. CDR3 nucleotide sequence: TGTGCCAGCAGCTTGGCCCCGTTTTCACTAAAAGGTGAAGCTTTCTTT.

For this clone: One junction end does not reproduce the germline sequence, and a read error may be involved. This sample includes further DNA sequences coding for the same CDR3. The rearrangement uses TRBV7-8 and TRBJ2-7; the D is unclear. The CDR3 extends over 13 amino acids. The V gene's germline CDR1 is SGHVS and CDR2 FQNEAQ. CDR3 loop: CASSLMGSYEQYF. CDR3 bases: TGCGCCAGCAGCTTAATGGGTTCCTACGAGCAGTACTTC.

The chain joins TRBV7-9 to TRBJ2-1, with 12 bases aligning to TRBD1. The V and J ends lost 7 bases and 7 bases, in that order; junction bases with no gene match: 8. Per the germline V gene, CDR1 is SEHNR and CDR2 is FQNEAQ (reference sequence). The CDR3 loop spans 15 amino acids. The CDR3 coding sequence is TGTGCCAGCAACCCGTGGGGACAGGGGGCAAATGAGCAGTTCTTC. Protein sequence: CASNPWGQGANEQFF. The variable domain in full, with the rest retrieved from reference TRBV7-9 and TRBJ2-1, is DTGVSQNPRHKITKRGQNVTFRCDPISEHNRLYWYRQTLGQGPEFLTYFQNEAQLEKSRLLSDRFSAERPKGSFSTLEIQRTEQGDSAMYLCASNPWGQGANEQFFGPGTRLTVL.

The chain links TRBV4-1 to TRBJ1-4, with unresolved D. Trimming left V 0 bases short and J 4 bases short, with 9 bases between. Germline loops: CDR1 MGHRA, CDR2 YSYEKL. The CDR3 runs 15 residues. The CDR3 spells CASSQEPIINEKLFF. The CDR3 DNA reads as TGCGCCAGCAGCCAAGAACCCATCATTAATGAAAAACTGTTTTTT.

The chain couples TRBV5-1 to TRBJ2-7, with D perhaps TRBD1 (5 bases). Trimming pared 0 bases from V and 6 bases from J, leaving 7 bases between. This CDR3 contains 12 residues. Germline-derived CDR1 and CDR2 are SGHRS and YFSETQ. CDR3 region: CASSLDRGEQYF. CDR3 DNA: TGCGCCAGCAGCTTGGATAGGGGCGAGCAGTACTTC. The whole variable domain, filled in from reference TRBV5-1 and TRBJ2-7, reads KAGVTQTPRYLIKTRGQQVTLSCSPISGHRSVSWYQQTPGQGLQFLFEYFSETQRNKGNFPGRFSGRQFSNSRSEMNVSTLELGDSALYLCASSLDRGEQYFGPGTRLTVT.

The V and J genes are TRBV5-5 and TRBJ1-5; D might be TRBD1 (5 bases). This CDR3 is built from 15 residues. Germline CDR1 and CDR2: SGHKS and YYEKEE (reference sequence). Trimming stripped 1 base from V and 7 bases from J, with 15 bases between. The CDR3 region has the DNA TGTGCCAGCAGCTTGAGGTACCAAGGGGCACAGCCCCAGCATTTT. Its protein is CASSLRYQGAQPQHF. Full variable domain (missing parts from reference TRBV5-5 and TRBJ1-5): DAGVTQSPTHLIKTRGQQVTLRCSPISGHKSVSWYQQVLGQGPQFIFQYYEKEERGRGNFPDRFSARQFPNYSSELNVNALLLGDSALYLCASSLRYQGAQPQHFGDGTRLSIL.

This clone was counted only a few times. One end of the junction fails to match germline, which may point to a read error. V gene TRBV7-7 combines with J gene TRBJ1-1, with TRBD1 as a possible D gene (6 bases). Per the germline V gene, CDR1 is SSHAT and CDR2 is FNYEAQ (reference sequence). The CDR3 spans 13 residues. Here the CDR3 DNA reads TGTGCTAGCAGCCTCAGGGGCGGCACTGAAGCTTTCTTT. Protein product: CASSLRGGTEAFF.

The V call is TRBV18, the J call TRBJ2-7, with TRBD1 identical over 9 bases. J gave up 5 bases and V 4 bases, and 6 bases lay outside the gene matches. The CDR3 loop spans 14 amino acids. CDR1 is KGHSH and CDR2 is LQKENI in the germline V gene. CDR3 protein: CASSRGQGRNEQYF. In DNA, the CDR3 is TGTGCCAGCTCACGAGGACAGGGGCGCAACGAGCAGTACTTC.

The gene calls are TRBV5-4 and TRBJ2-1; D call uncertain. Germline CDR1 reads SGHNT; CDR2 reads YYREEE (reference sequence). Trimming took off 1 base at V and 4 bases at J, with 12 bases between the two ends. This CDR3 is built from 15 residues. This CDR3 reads CASSLKLSTYNEQFF. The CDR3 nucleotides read TGTGCCAGCAGCTTGAAACTATCCACTTACAATGAGCAGTTCTTC.

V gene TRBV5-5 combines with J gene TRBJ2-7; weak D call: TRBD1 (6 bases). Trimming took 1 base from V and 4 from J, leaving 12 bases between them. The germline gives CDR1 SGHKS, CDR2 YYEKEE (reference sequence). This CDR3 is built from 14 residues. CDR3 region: CASSLSQGSYEQYF. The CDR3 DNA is TGTGCCAGCAGCTTGTCCCAGGGGTCATACGAGCAGTACTTC.

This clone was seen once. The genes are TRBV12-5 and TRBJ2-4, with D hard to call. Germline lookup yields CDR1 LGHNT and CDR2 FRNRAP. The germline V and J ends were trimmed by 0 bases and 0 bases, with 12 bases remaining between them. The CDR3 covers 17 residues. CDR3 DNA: TGTGCTAGTGGTTTGGTTCTAGTGGGTCTAGCCAAAAACATTCAGTACTTC. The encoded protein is CASGLVLVGLAKNIQYF.